This T cell receptor beta chain comes out of a study of regulatory T cells in long-lasting Graves disease. Study-level information: Antithyroid drug exposure in newly diagnosed Graves' patients had lasted under 3 months.

This clonotype was picked up many times. Antigen unknown. As for time point: newly diagnosed GD, antithyroid drugs for less than 3 months. Extracted PBMC RNA gave rise to the TCR library. As collected, the peripheral blood samples measured about 10 milliliters each and went into EDTA tubes. Study-wide findings and caveats: TRBV28, TRBJ1-2 and TRBJ2-5 were favored in persistent disease.

V was shortened by 5 bases and J by 8 bases, with 18 bases between the two germline ends. The CDR3 sequence is 13 residues long. Germline V lookup: CDR1 GTSNPN, CDR2 SVGIG (reference sequence). Libraries of TCR beta came from iRepertoire HTBI primers plus Arm-PCR of CDR3 regions. TCRdb re-called the multiplex PCR reads with MiXCR, one entry per CDR3 protein. The data hold fewer than 650,000 distinct CDR3 sequences, with about 16% observed a single time. The sample also formed part of further work on T cells in Graves' hyperthyroidism and ophthalmopathy.

This receptor was obtained from a woman aged 30 to 39 with Graves disease. Sequenced here: peripheral blood mononuclear cells (PBMCs), sampled at new diagnosis, from a patient treated with antithyroid drugs. The chain is built from TRBV30 and TRBJ1-2; D gene uncertain. As DNA, the CDR3 is TGTGCCTGGGGAGAGCCTGGTATGAAGGGCTACACCTTC. It codes for CAWGEPGMKGYTF.